This T cell receptor (beta chain) was observed in a study of blood T cell repertoires in COVID-19. About the study: Acute and convalescent COVID-19 specimens originated in the United States, Italy and Spain. From T cells, B-cell-depleted T cells, or PBMCs came the material, which was cDNA or gDNA.

The germline V gene encodes CDR1 GTSNPN and CDR2 SVGIG (reference sequence). The CDR3 loop spans 13 amino acids. V was pared by 2 bases and J by 10 bases, with 12 bases between. Measured with immunoSEQ multiplex PCR; TCRdb has only the in-frame clones, and not every one. The sample gives over 150,000 clones, approximately 73% of which show up once; more than 3% is in the top ten. Sequences were obtained from peripheral blood. The V call is TRBV30, the J call TRBJ1-6; TRBD1 might be the D (6 bases). The clonotype originates from a woman aged 80 or older with acute or convalescent COVID-19. The CDR3, as DNA: TGTGCCTGGAGTCGAACAGGGATCTCACCCCTCCACTTT. Translated, it gives CAWSRTGISPLHF.